This entry describes one TCR beta chain. This entry is derived from a study of CD8+ T cells in alopecia areata. Extraction of RNA preceded its reverse transcription into cDNA, which served as the sequencing template. The repertoire was sequenced with immunoSEQ multiplex PCR; TCRdb's copy has only in-frame clones and lacks some. The repertoire holds about 150,000 clones, with 85% to 90% as singletons. CDR3 length equals 12 residues. V lost 2 bases and J lost 7, with 9 bases in between. The V gene's germline CDR1 is SQVTM and CDR2 ANQGSEA. The source material was CD8+ T cells sorted from blood, sampled at week 0. The sequence was obtained from a human donor with alopecia areata. The rearrangement uses TRBV29-1 and TRBJ2-1; the D is unclear. The CDR3 DNA follows: TGCAGCGTTGAAAGTCTCGCTAATGAGCAGTTCTTC. This encodes CSVESLANEQFF.